Listed below are T cell receptor beta chains from one sample, sequenced in a study of OX40 agonist ivuxolimab in advanced cancers. The protocol was immunoSEQ multiplex PCR, while the TCRdb copy is restricted to in-frame clones and leaves out a portion. The sample has about 38,000 clones; approximately 80% are singletons. The source was CD4+ or CD8+ T cells sorted from blood, collected in a trial of the OX40 agonist ivuxolimab. These receptors came from an adult with an advanced solid tumor such as melanoma, head and neck, liver or kidney cancer. The CDR3 runs from the conserved cysteine through the conserved F or W. A D gene is named only where the DNA matches it firmly. The listing skips clone size in some rows; elsewhere it reads once, few, many or a size class.

D gene: TRBD1
J gene: TRBJ2-7
clone size: NA
V gene: TRBV6-5
CDR3 protein: CAIGTESYEQYF
CDR3 DNA: TGTGCCATTGGGACAGAGTCCTACGAGCAGTACTTC

D gene: TRBD1
J gene: TRBJ2-2
clone size: once
V gene: TRBV7-3
CDR3 protein: CASSLQGALVGELFF
CDR3 DNA: TGTGCCAGCAGCTTACAGGGGGCTTTGGTCGGGGAGCTGTTTTTT

D gene: NA
J gene: TRBJ1-5
clone size: NA
V gene: TRBV29-1
CDR3 protein: CSVPHRGQHF
CDR3 DNA: TGCAGCGTCCCTCATCGGGGCCAGCATTTT

D gene: NA
J gene: TRBJ2-6
clone size: NA
V gene: TRBV30
CDR3 protein: CAWSSSGANVLTF
CDR3 DNA: TGTGCCTGGAGTTCCTCTGGGGCCAACGTCCTGACTTTC

D gene: TRBD1
J gene: TRBJ2-7
clone size: few
V gene: TRBV5-4
CDR3 protein: CASSPGTGGVQYF
CDR3 DNA: TGTGCCAGCAGCCCCGGGACAGGGGGCGTGCAGTACTTC

D gene: NA
J gene: TRBJ1-1
clone size: once
V gene: TRBV6-1
CDR3 protein: CASSMGVQGEAFF
CDR3 DNA: TGTGCCAGCAGTATGGGTGTACAGGGTGAAGCTTTCTTT

D gene: NA
J gene: TRBJ2-7
clone size: NA
V gene: TRBV5-1
CDR3 protein: CASSADAYEQYF
CDR3 DNA: TGCGCCAGCAGTGCAGATGCCTACGAGCAGTACTTC

D gene: NA
J gene: TRBJ2-2
clone size: NA
V gene: TRBV2
CDR3 protein: CASVKTNTGELFF
CDR3 DNA: TGTGCCAGCGTAAAGACGAACACCGGGGAGCTGTTTTTT

D gene: NA
J gene: TRBJ1-5
clone size: NA
V gene: TRBV19
CDR3 protein: CASSSRTEGLMAQHF
CDR3 DNA: TGTGCCAGTAGTTCCCGGACAGAGGGCTTGATGGCCCAGCATTTT

D gene: NA
J gene: TRBJ1-5
clone size: once
V gene: TRBV10-3
CDR3 protein: CAISESSNQPQHF
CDR3 DNA: TGTGCCATCAGTGAGAGCAGCAATCAGCCCCAGCATTTT

D gene: NA
J gene: TRBJ1-6
clone size: NA
V gene: TRBV18
CDR3 protein: CASSLLPSGRRDNSPLHF
CDR3 DNA: TGTGCCAGCTCACTTTTGCCCAGCGGTCGGAGGGACAATTCACCCCTCCACTTT

D gene: TRBD2
J gene: TRBJ2-1
clone size: NA
V gene: TRBV7-2
CDR3 protein: CASSRTSAGSYNEQFF
CDR3 DNA: TGTGCCAGCAGCCGTACTAGCGCCGGATCCTACAATGAGCAGTTCTTC

D gene: NA
J gene: TRBJ1-1
clone size: NA
V gene: TRBV5-4
CDR3 protein: CATAWGDPNTEAFF
CDR3 DNA: TGTGCCACCGCCTGGGGGGACCCTAACACTGAAGCTTTCTTT

D gene: NA
J gene: TRBJ2-5
clone size: NA
V gene: TRBV6-4
CDR3 protein: CASNFRTKHQETQYF
CDR3 DNA: TGTGCCAGCAACTTCCGGACTAAGCACCAAGAGACCCAGTACTTC

D gene: TRBD1
J gene: TRBJ2-5
clone size: NA
V gene: TRBV18
CDR3 protein: CASSPRGQGGLTQYF
CDR3 DNA: TGTGCCAGCTCACCACGAGGACAGGGGGGCTTGACCCAGTACTTC

D gene: NA
J gene: TRBJ2-3
clone size: few
V gene: TRBV5-1
CDR3 protein: CASSLGSGHTDTQYF
CDR3 DNA: TGCGCCAGCAGCTTGGGTAGCGGACACACAGATACGCAGTATTTT

D gene: TRBD2
J gene: TRBJ2-1
clone size: NA
V gene: TRBV6-5
CDR3 protein: CASSYSRGGEQFF
CDR3 DNA: TGTGCCAGCAGTTACTCTCGGGGGGGTGAGCAGTTCTTC

D gene: NA
J gene: TRBJ2-6
clone size: few
V gene: TRBV5-1
CDR3 protein: CASSLVGSSGANVLTF
CDR3 DNA: TGCGCCAGCAGCTTGGTGGGGTCTTCTGGGGCCAACGTCCTGACTTTC

D gene: NA
J gene: TRBJ1-1
clone size: NA
V gene: TRBV29-1
CDR3 protein: CSVEREGIAEAFF
CDR3 DNA: TGCAGCGTTGAACGGGAGGGGATCGCTGAAGCTTTCTTT

D gene: TRBD2
J gene: TRBJ2-5
clone size: few
V gene: TRBV19
CDR3 protein: CASSMGTSGTQYF
CDR3 DNA: TGTGCCAGTAGTATGGGGACTAGCGGGACCCAGTACTTC

D gene: NA
J gene: TRBJ2-1
clone size: few
V gene: TRBV10-1
CDR3 protein: CASSASGTTYNEQFF
CDR3 DNA: TGCGCCAGCAGTGCCAGCGGAACCACCTACAATGAGCAGTTCTTC

D gene: TRBD1
J gene: TRBJ1-2
clone size: few
V gene: TRBV6-5
CDR3 protein: CASSEDRGEYGYTF
CDR3 DNA: TGTGCCAGCAGTGAGGACAGGGGCGAATATGGCTACACCTTC

D gene: TRBD1
J gene: TRBJ2-7
clone size: NA
V gene: TRBV19
CDR3 protein: CASRDRVTYEQYF
CDR3 DNA: TGTGCCAGTCGGGACAGGGTGACCTACGAGCAGTACTTC

D gene: TRBD2
J gene: TRBJ2-2
clone size: NA
V gene: TRBV5-1
CDR3 protein: CASSHGTSGGPGELFF
CDR3 DNA: TGCGCCAGCAGCCACGGGACTAGCGGGGGACCCGGGGAGCTGTTTTTT

D gene: NA
J gene: TRBJ2-3
clone size: NA
V gene: TRBV5-1
CDR3 protein: CASSSKDTQYF
CDR3 DNA: TGCGCCAGCAGCTCGAAAGATACGCAGTATTTT

D gene: TRBD1
J gene: TRBJ2-3
clone size: NA
V gene: TRBV7-9
CDR3 protein: CASSSTGGLYTQYF
CDR3 DNA: TGTGCCAGCAGCTCCACAGGGGGGTTATATACGCAGTATTTT

D gene: TRBD2
J gene: TRBJ2-3
clone size: once
V gene: TRBV6-5
CDR3 protein: CASSRSGSTDTQYF
CDR3 DNA: TGTGCCAGCAGCCGTAGCGGGAGTACAGATACGCAGTATTTT

D gene: NA
J gene: TRBJ2-7
clone size: NA
V gene: TRBV7-9
CDR3 protein: CAPRSRVGYEQYF
CDR3 DNA: TGTGCCCCCCGGTCGAGAGTGGGCTACGAGCAGTACTTC

D gene: NA
J gene: TRBJ2-5
clone size: NA
V gene: TRBV7-3
CDR3 protein: CASSLNWDQETQYF
CDR3 DNA: TGTGCCAGCAGCTTAAACTGGGACCAAGAGACCCAGTACTTC

D gene: TRBD1
J gene: TRBJ1-4
clone size: NA
V gene: TRBV4-2
CDR3 protein: CASSQGGDRDEKLFF
CDR3 DNA: TGTGCCAGCAGCCAAGGAGGGGACAGGGATGAAAAACTGTTTTTT

D gene: NA
J gene: TRBJ2-5
clone size: NA
V gene: TRBV4-2
CDR3 protein: CASSQLAGTGSRLVQETQYF
CDR3 DNA: TGTGCCAGCAGCCAATTGGCGGGGACCGGGAGCCGCTTGGTCCAAGAGACCCAGTACTTC

D gene: NA
J gene: TRBJ1-4
clone size: NA
V gene: TRBV4-2
CDR3 protein: CASSQGSVIANEKLFF
CDR3 DNA: TGTGCCAGCAGCCAAGGTTCCGTCATTGCTAATGAAAAACTGTTTTTT

D gene: TRBD2
J gene: TRBJ2-7
clone size: NA
V gene: TRBV2
CDR3 protein: CASSFAGLAGAYEQYF
CDR3 DNA: TGTGCCAGCAGTTTCGCGGGACTAGCGGGAGCCTACGAGCAGTACTTC

D gene: TRBD2
J gene: TRBJ2-7
clone size: NA
V gene: TRBV7-2
CDR3 protein: CASSLALGSGRASYEQYF
CDR3 DNA: TGTGCCAGCAGCTTAGCGCTGGGTAGCGGGAGGGCCTCGTACGAGCAGTACTTC

D gene: NA
J gene: TRBJ1-1
clone size: NA
V gene: TRBV11-2
CDR3 protein: CASSPNPGTANTEAFF
CDR3 DNA: TGTGCCAGCAGCCCGAATCCCGGGACGGCGAACACTGAAGCTTTCTTT

D gene: TRBD1
J gene: TRBJ1-5
clone size: once
V gene: TRBV15
CDR3 protein: CATSSLSGDRLNQPQHF
CDR3 DNA: TGTGCCACCAGCAGCCTTTCAGGGGACAGATTAAATCAGCCCCAGCATTTT

D gene: TRBD1
J gene: TRBJ2-7
clone size: NA
V gene: TRBV7-9
CDR3 protein: CASSLATPGQGAKQYF
CDR3 DNA: TGTGCCAGCAGCTTAGCAACCCCGGGACAGGGTGCGAAGCAGTACTTC

D gene: TRBD1
J gene: TRBJ1-6
clone size: few
V gene: TRBV19
CDR3 protein: CASSLDRGGNSPLHF
CDR3 DNA: TGTGCCAGTAGCTTGGACAGGGGAGGCAATTCACCCCTCCACTTT

D gene: NA
J gene: TRBJ1-5
clone size: few
V gene: TRBV5-5
CDR3 protein: CASSPGPNQPQHF
CDR3 DNA: TGTGCCAGCAGCCCCGGGCCCAATCAGCCCCAGCATTTT

D gene: TRBD1
J gene: TRBJ2-7
clone size: NA
V gene: TRBV7-8
CDR3 protein: CASSRTAGTGVPYEQYF
CDR3 DNA: TGTGCCAGCAGCCGAACCGCCGGGACAGGGGTTCCCTACGAGCAGTACTTC

D gene: NA
J gene: TRBJ1-2
clone size: NA
V gene: TRBV23-1
CDR3 protein: CASSRGARRGYGYTF
CDR3 DNA: TGCGCCAGCAGTCGAGGGGCTCGCAGGGGCTATGGCTACACCTTC

D gene: NA
J gene: TRBJ2-4
clone size: NA
V gene: TRBV9
CDR3 protein: CASSEGGEVAKNIQYF
CDR3 DNA: TGTGCCAGCAGTGAAGGGGGGGAAGTAGCCAAAAACATTCAGTACTTC

D gene: TRBD1
J gene: TRBJ1-1
clone size: NA
V gene: TRBV15
CDR3 protein: CATSRERTGNTEAFF
CDR3 DNA: TGTGCCACCAGCAGAGAAAGGACAGGGAACACTGAAGCTTTCTTT

D gene: TRBD1
J gene: TRBJ1-1
clone size: NA
V gene: TRBV2
CDR3 protein: CASSPKGQVNTEAFF
CDR3 DNA: TGTGCCAGCAGTCCCAAGGGACAGGTGAACACTGAAGCTTTCTTT

D gene: NA
J gene: TRBJ2-1
clone size: NA
V gene: TRBV30
CDR3 protein: CAWSVQGYNEQFF
CDR3 DNA: TGTGCCTGGAGTGTACAGGGATACAATGAGCAGTTCTTC

D gene: NA
J gene: TRBJ2-7
clone size: once
V gene: TRBV7-6
CDR3 protein: CASSLGPRGTEQYF
CDR3 DNA: TGTGCCAGCAGCTTAGGCCCCCGGGGCACCGAGCAGTACTTC